The clone carrying this TCR beta chain was observed a handful of times. Its antigen is unidentified. This entry is derived from a study of response to subunit inactivated influenza vaccine. Findings of the study overall: The authors proposed limited new T cell recruitment per seasonal influenza vaccination.

TCRdb reprocessed the RT-PCR reads via MiXCR and lists one record per CDR3 protein. Among roughly 460,000 distinct CDR3 sequences listed, around 9.9% were seen once. Trimming pared 3 bases from V and 3 bases from J, leaving 9 bases between. The CDR3 consists of 13 residues. This chain uses TRBV12-3 or TRBV12-4 with TRBJ2-7; D is possibly TRBD1 or TRBD2 (6 bases each). The TCR originated in a man aged 45 to 65 who received an inactivated influenza vaccine. Sequences were derived from PBMCs from blood, sampled about 40 days after vaccination. As DNA, the CDR3 is TGTGCCAGCAGTTTTGAGGGGGGCTACGAGCAGTACTTC. As protein: CASSFEGGYEQYF.